Below, 30 T cell receptor beta chains from the same sample are listed, as sequenced in a study of blood T cells in healthy people across ages. Together with a sample-barcoded 5' primer, a J-beta primer mix was included in a second PCR lasting about 7 to 12 cycles. TCRdb analysed the 5' RACE reads with MiXCR anew, one entry per CDR3 protein. Of 600,000 to 800,000 distinct CDR3 sequences listed, about 21% are singletons. Material: blood. Receptors were obtained from a man between 65 and 80 years old in good health.

In its sample, this clonotype was seen many times. The J gene is TRBJ2-5, the V gene TRBV5-1, with 11 bases aligning to TRBD2. Trimming removed 4 bases from V and 3 bases from J; junction bases left unmatched: 5. Germline CDR1 SGHRS, CDR2 YFSETQ. This CDR3 is 15 amino acids long. The CDR3 spells CASSPGTSGEETQYF. As DNA, the CDR3 is TGCGCCAGCAGCCCGGGGACTAGCGGAGAAGAGACCCAGTACTTC.

The chain has TRBV20-1 and TRBJ1-3; D unresolved. V was pared by 4 bases and J by 0 bases, with 7 bases between. The CDR3 is 13 residues long. The germline gives CDR1 DFQATT, CDR2 SNEGSKA (reference sequence). Here the CDR3 reads CSAIRNSGNTIYF. The CDR3 DNA is TGCAGTGCTATCCGAAACTCTGGAAACACCATATATTTT.

This clonotype was found a few times. The chain employs TRBV20-1 and TRBJ1-4, with 10 bases that match TRBD1. Looked up from germline, CDR1 is DFQATT and CDR2 is SNEGSKA (reference sequence). CDR3 length equals 13 residues. With 6 bases clipped from V and 6 bases from J, the junction kept 4 bases outside the gene matches. CDR3 nucleotide sequence: TGCAGTGCGAAGACAGGGGGCGATGAAAAACTGTTTTTT. This gives the protein CSAKTGGDEKLFF.

There are a few counts of this clonotype. The V and J genes are TRBV6-2 or TRBV6-3 and TRBJ2-4, with D possibly TRBD1 on 5 matching bases. Per germline, CDR1 MNHEY and CDR2 SVGEGT. The CDR3 covers 15 residues. The ends were cut back, 5 bases at V and 0 bases at J, with 11 bases in the middle. The CDR3 loop reads CASSKTALAKNIQYF. CDR3 nucleotide sequence: TGTGCCAGCAGTAAGACAGCTCTAGCCAAAAACATTCAGTACTTC.

The V and J genes are TRBV11-3 and TRBJ2-3; 8 nucleotides line up with TRBD2. The germline gives CDR1 SGHNT, CDR2 YENEEA. V lost 5 bases and J lost 6; bases outside the gene matches: 7. The length of the CDR3 is 14 residues. The CDR3 is CASSRRGGRDTQYF. The CDR3 nucleotides are TGTGCCAGCAGCCGTCGGGGGGGTAGGGATACGCAGTATTTT. Complete variable domain (other parts from reference TRBV11-3 and TRBJ2-3): EAGVVQSPRYKIIEKKQPVAFWCNPISGHNTLYWYLQNLGQGPELLIRYENEEAVDDSQLPKDRFSAERLKGVDSTLKIQPAELGDSAVYLCASSRRGGRDTQYFGPGTRLTVL.

This clonotype was seen many times. The chain combines TRBV7-2 with TRBJ2-5; no reliable D call. The DNA end lines up better with TRBJ2-7; the J call may be wrong. Germline V gene data show CDR1 as SGHTA and CDR2 as FQGNSA. CDR3 length: 12 residues. The DNA of the CDR3 is TGTGCCAGCAGCTTTACGGGTTACGAGCAGTACTTC. Amino acids: CASSFTGYEQYF.

The rearrangement uses TRBV4-1 and TRBJ2-5; D may be TRBD1 (5 bases). V lost 1 base and J lost 4, with 13 bases in between. Per germline, CDR1 MGHRA and CDR2 YSYEKL. The CDR3 loop spans 15 amino acids. The DNA of the CDR3 is TGCGCCAGCAGCCAAGGGTTCAGCAGGGCAGAGACCCAGTACTTC. Translating it yields CASSQGFSRAETQYF.

This clonotype showed up just a few times. The chain carries TRBV6-2 or TRBV6-3 and TRBJ1-1, with D tentatively TRBD1 (5 bases). Trimming removed 2 bases at V and 1 base at J, with 5 bases between. The CDR3 extends over 13 amino acids. Per germline, CDR1 MNHEY and CDR2 SVGEGT. The CDR3, as DNA: TGTGCCAGCAGTTACAGGGGGAACACTGAAGCTTTCTTT. Residues: CASSYRGNTEAFF.

The table lists this clonotype with a few counts. The rearrangement joins TRBV14 to TRBJ2-3; 9 nucleotides line up with TRBD2. V gave up 4 bases and J gave up 5 bases; unmatched junction bases: 10. Per the germline V gene, CDR1 is SGHDN and CDR2 is FVKESK. This CDR3 has 16 amino acids. CDR3 bases: TGTGCCAGCAGCCCTTTTAGCGGGAGCAAGGAAGATACGCAGTATTTT. It codes for CASSPFSGSKEDTQYF.

This clonotype turned up a few times. The rearrangement links TRBV7-9 to TRBJ2-2; 10 bases line up with TRBD1. V was pared by 5 bases and J by 5 bases, with 11 bases of the junction left unmatched. CDR3 length: 17 amino acids. CDR1 and CDR2 (germline): SEHNR, FQNEAQ (reference sequence). DNA for the CDR3: TGTGCCAGCAGCCAGAGTCCCGGGACAGGGGCGACCGGGGAGCTGTTTTTT. It encodes CASSQSPGTGATGELFF.

This clonotype was seen a handful of times. The chain has TRBV9 and TRBJ2-1; 7 bases agree with TRBD2. V lost 4 bases to trimming and J lost 9 bases; unmatched junction nucleotides: 13. The CDR3 covers 15 residues. Germline CDR1 is SGDLS and CDR2 is YYNGEE. CDR3 amino acids: CASSPSGTRTFEQFF. The CDR3 coding sequence is TGTGCCAGCAGCCCGAGCGGGACCCGTACATTTGAGCAGTTCTTC.

This clonotype has at least ten counts. The V and J genes are TRBV11-2 and TRBJ1-2, with 7 bases aligning to TRBD1. Germline CDR1 SGHAT, CDR2 FQNNGV. The CDR3 sequence is 13 residues long. Trimming at V came to 5 bases and at J to 2 bases, leaving 2 bases not matched to a gene. CDR3 protein: CASSPDRNYGYTF. The CDR3 DNA reads as TGTGCCAGCAGCCCGGACAGGAACTATGGCTACACCTTC.

This clonotype was picked up a small number of times. In nucleotides, the CDR3 is TGTGCCAGCAGTGAAACGGCTAGCCGCACCGGGGAGCTGTTTTTT. This codes for CASSETASRTGELFF. The chain uses TRBV2 and TRBJ2-2, with D perhaps matching TRBD2 (5 bases). Trimming pared 2 bases from V and 4 bases from J, leaving 11 bases between. Per germline, CDR1 SNHLY and CDR2 FYNNEI. This CDR3 contains 15 residues. Variable domain in full (rest from reference TRBV2 and TRBJ2-2): EPEVTQTPSHQVTQMGQEVILRCVPISNHLYFYWYRQILGQKVEFLVSFYNNEISEKSEIFDDQFSVERPDGSNFTLKIRSTKLEDSAMYFCASSETASRTGELFFGEGSRLTVL.

The J gene is TRBJ2-3, the V gene TRBV2, with 11 bases aligning to TRBD2. CDR3 size: 15 residues. V lost 8 bases and J lost 5; bases outside the gene matches: 9. Germline assignment: CDR1 SNHLY and CDR2 FYNNEI. CDR3 sequence (DNA): TGTGCCAGCGCAATTAGCGGGAGGGCCGTAGATACGCAGTATTTT. Translated, it gives CASAISGRAVDTQYF.

This clonotype was found many times. The genes are TRBV15 and TRBJ2-7; D ambiguous. Germline V gene sequence: CDR1 LNHNV, CDR2 YYDKDF (reference sequence). This CDR3 has 14 amino acids. Trimming cost V 0 bases and J 4 bases, with 10 bases left between them. The CDR3 nucleotides read TGTGCCACCAGCAGAGATATGGGGAAGTACGAGCAGTACTTC. Translating gives CATSRDMGKYEQYF.

The CDR3 sequence is CASSIPGVGANVLTF. CDR3 bases: TGCGCCAGCAGCATACCGGGCGTTGGGGCCAACGTCCTGACTTTC. The chain employs TRBV5-1 and TRBJ2-6, with D unresolved. Germline V gene lookup returns CDR1 SGHRS and CDR2 YFSETQ. The V end was cut by 4 bases, the J end by 3 bases, with 11 bases between. There are 15 residues in the CDR3.

This clonotype has a count of ten or more. V and J are TRBV7-2 and TRBJ2-7; 13 bases agree with TRBD2. J was trimmed by 5 bases and V by 3 bases; bases with no gene match: 10. CDR1 and CDR2 from the germline V gene are SGHTA and FQGNSA. This CDR3 contains 17 residues. For the CDR3, the DNA is TGTGCCAGCAGCTTTACCCCTGGACTAGCGGGAGAGGACGAGCAGTACTTC. Protein: CASSFTPGLAGEDEQYF.

Only a few counts were recorded for this clonotype. The gene calls are TRBV21-1 and TRBJ2-5. TRBV21-1 is noted as a pseudogene. This CDR3 has 14 amino acids. As DNA, the CDR3 is TGTGCCAGCAGCAAAGGGGTGGCGGAAGAGACCCAGTACTTC. Translation: CASSKGVAEETQYF.

The gene calls are TRBV15 and TRBJ2-5, with a possible D match to TRBD1 (5 bases). Near its end, the DNA agrees better with TRBJ2-7, so the J call may be wrong. Germline values: CDR1 LNHNV, CDR2 YYDKDF (reference sequence). CDR3 size: 14 residues. This chain's CDR3 is CATSRNQGSYEQYF. CDR3 DNA sequence: TGTGCCACCAGCAGAAACCAGGGCTCCTACGAGCAGTACTTC.

This rearrangement joins TRBV18 to TRBJ2-1; D gene ambiguous. Trimming cost V 3 bases and J 0 bases, with 9 bases left between them. The CDR3 covers 15 residues. Germline V gene data show CDR1 as KGHSH and CDR2 as LQKENI. CDR3 amino acids: CASSPPWSSYNEQFF. The CDR3 DNA reads TGTGCCAGCTCACCTCCGTGGAGCTCCTACAATGAGCAGTTCTTC. Full variable domain (rest looked up from reference TRBV18 and TRBJ2-1): NAGVMQNPRHLVRRRGQEARLRCSPMKGHSHVYWYRQLPEEGLKFMVYLQKENIIDESGMPKERFSAEFPKEGPSILRIQQVVRGDSAAYFCASSPPWSSYNEQFFGPGTRLTVL.

This clonotype occurred many times. V is TRBV20-1 and J is TRBJ2-7; 14 bases line up with TRBD2. The ends lost 6 bases at V and 0 bases at J; junction bases unmatched: 13. This CDR3 spans 18 amino acids. The germline gives CDR1 DFQATT, CDR2 SNEGSKA (reference sequence). CDR3 DNA: TGCAGTGCGAAAACGTCGGGACTAGCGGGAGTATTCTCCTACGAGCAGTACTTC. Protein sequence: CSAKTSGLAGVFSYEQYF.

The chain employs TRBV2 and TRBJ2-3, with D possibly being TRBD1 (7 bases). Trimming shortened V by 6 bases and J by 5 bases, and 18 bases separated the two germline ends. Germline lookup yields CDR1 SNHLY and CDR2 FYNNEI. The CDR3 consists of 15 residues. CDR3 sequence reads: CASRLSTQGGDTQYF. DNA of the CDR3: TGTGCCAGCAGACTCTCAACCCAGGGGGGAGATACGCAGTATTTT.

This clonotype was seen a few times. The chain joins TRBV6-2 or TRBV6-3 to TRBJ2-2, with 7 bases aligning to TRBD2. Germline V gives CDR1 MNHEY, CDR2 SVGEGT. CDR3 length: 15 residues. V shed 6 bases and J 4 bases; nucleotides not matched to a gene: 8. The CDR3 bases are TGTGCCAGCAGGACTATGCGGGAGAGCACCGGGGAGCTGTTTTTT. Its protein is CASRTMRESTGELFF.

The rearrangement links TRBV29-1 to TRBJ2-4; TRBD1 agrees at 9 bases. The CDR3 has 13 amino acids. Unmatched junction bases numbered 6, after V lost 4 bases and J lost 8 bases. CDR1 is SQVTM, CDR2 ANQGSEA, per germline. This CDR3 reads CSVGRDRGDIQYF. The CDR3 DNA follows: TGCAGCGTTGGGCGAGACAGGGGGGACATTCAGTACTTC.

The chain combines TRBV9 with TRBJ1-3; 7 bases map to TRBD1. The germline V gene encodes CDR1 SGDLS and CDR2 YYNGEE. Trimming at V came to 3 bases and at J to 0 bases, leaving 6 bases not matched to a gene. CDR3 length: 16 residues. The CDR3 coding sequence is TGTGCCAGCAGCGCGGAGACAGGGTTCTCTGGAAACACCATATATTTT. The encoded protein is CASSAETGFSGNTIYF. The full variable domain, rest sourced from reference TRBV9 and TRBJ1-3, is DSGVTQTPKHLITATGQRVTLRCSPRSGDLSVYWYQQSLDQGLQFLIQYYNGEERAKGNILERFSAQQFPDLHSELNLSSLELGDSALYFCASSAETGFSGNTIYFGEGSWLTVV.

This clonotype was counted between two and nine times. The chain recombines TRBV28 with TRBJ2-4; weak D call: TRBD1 (6 bases). The CDR3 runs to 18 residues. Looked up from germline, CDR1 is MDHEN and CDR2 is SYDVKM. V lost 6 bases and J lost 0, with 21 bases in between. The DNA for the CDR3 is TGTGCCAGCAGCCTCACCGCCCCGACAGGAATAGCCAAAAACATTCAGTACTTC. Translation: CASSLTAPTGIAKNIQYF.

About this clonotype: The junction shows a germline mismatch at one end, possibly a read error. The chain links TRBV6-5 to TRBJ1-5; D unclear. Per germline, CDR1 MNHEY and CDR2 SVGAGI. CDR3 length equals 14 residues. CDR3 amino acids: CASSLSAIHQPQHF. For the CDR3, the DNA is TGCGCCAGCAGCTTAAGCGCTATCCATCAGCCCCAGCATTTT.

The chain joins TRBV2 to TRBJ2-3; D unresolved. The V gene lost 5 bases and the J gene lost 7 bases, with 13 bases spanning the gap. The CDR3 extends over 13 amino acids. Germline V gives CDR1 SNHLY, CDR2 FYNNEI. The CDR3 DNA reads TGTGCCAGCAGTTACAACATCCCTAATACGCAGTATTTT. Its translation is CASSYNIPNTQYF. Drawing the rest from reference TRBV2 and TRBJ2-3, the complete variable domain is EPEVTQTPSHQVTQMGQEVILRCVPISNHLYFYWYRQILGQKVEFLVSFYNNEISEKSEIFDDQFSVERPDGSNFTLKIRSTKLEDSAMYFCASSYNIPNTQYFGPGTRLTVL.

This clonotype was observed at least ten times. This sequence joins TRBV12-3 or TRBV12-4 and TRBJ1-1, with 9 bases that match TRBD1. V lost 3 bases and J lost 1; bases outside the gene matches: 0. The CDR3 sequence is 14 residues long. Here the CDR3 reads CASSLTGGNTEAFF. The CDR3 bases are TGTGCCAGCAGTTTGACAGGGGGGAACACTGAAGCTTTCTTT.

The chain has TRBV4-1 and TRBJ2-3, with D maybe TRBD2 (5 bases). In germline, CDR1 is MGHRA, CDR2 YSYEKL. V lost 0 bases and J lost 0, with 13 bases in between. This CDR3 contains 17 residues. The CDR3 DNA reads as TGCGCCAGCAGCCAAGACTACAGCGGACCTAGCACAGATACGCAGTATTTT. Residues: CASSQDYSGPSTDTQYF.